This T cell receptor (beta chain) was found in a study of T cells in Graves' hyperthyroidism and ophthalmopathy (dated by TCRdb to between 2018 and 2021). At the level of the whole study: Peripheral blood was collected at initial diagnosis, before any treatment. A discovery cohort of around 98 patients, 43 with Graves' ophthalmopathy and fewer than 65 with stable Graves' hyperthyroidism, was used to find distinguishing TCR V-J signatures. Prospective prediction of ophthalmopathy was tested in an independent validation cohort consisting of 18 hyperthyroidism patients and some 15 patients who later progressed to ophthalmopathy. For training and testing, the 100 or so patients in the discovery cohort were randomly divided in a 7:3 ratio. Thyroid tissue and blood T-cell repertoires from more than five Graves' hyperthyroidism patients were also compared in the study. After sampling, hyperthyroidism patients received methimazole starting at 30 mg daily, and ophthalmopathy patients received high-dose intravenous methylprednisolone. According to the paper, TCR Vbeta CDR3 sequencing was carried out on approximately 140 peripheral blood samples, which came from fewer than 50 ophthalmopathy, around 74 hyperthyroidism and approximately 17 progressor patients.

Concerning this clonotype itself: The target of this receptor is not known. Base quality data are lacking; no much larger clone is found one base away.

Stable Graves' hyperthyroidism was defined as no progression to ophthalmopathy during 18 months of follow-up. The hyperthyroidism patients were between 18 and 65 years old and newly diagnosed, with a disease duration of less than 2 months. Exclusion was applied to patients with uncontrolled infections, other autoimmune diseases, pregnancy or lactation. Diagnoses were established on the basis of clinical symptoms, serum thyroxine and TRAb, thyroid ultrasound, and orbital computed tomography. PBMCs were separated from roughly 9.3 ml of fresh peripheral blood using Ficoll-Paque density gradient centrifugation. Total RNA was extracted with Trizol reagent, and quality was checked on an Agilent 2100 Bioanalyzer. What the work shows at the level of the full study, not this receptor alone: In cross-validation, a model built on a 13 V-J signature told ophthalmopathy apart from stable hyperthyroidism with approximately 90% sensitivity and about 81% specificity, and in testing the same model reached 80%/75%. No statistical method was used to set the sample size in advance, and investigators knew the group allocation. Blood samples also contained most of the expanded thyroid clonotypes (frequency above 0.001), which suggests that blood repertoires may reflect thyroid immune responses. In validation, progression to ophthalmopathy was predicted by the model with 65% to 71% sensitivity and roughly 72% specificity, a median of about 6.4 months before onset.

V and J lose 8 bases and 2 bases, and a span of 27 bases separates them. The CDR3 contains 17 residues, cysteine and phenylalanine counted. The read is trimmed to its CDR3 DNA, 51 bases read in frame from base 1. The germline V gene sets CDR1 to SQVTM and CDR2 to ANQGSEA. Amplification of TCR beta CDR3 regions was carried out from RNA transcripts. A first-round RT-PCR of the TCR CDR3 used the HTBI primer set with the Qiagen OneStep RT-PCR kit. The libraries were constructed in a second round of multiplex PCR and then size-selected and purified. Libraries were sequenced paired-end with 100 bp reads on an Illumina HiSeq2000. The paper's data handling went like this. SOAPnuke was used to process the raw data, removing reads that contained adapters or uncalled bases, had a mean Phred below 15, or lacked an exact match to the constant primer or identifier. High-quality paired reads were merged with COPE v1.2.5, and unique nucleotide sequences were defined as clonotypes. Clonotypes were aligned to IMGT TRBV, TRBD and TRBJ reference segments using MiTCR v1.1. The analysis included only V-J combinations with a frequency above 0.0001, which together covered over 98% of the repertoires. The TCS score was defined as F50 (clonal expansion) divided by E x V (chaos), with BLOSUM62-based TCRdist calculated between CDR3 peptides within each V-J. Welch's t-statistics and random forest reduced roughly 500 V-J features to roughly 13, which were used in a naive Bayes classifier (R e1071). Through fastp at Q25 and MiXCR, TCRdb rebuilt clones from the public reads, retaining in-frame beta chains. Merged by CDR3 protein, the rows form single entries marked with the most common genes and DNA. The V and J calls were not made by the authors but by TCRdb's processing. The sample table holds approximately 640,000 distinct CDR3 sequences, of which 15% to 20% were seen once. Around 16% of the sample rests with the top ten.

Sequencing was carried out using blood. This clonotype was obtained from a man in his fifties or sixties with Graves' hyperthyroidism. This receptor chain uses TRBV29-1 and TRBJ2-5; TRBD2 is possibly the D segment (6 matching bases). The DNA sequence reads TGCAGCTATTCCCAGGACTACCGGAATTGGGGGCAAGAGACCCAGTACTTC. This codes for CSYSQDYRNWGQETQYF.